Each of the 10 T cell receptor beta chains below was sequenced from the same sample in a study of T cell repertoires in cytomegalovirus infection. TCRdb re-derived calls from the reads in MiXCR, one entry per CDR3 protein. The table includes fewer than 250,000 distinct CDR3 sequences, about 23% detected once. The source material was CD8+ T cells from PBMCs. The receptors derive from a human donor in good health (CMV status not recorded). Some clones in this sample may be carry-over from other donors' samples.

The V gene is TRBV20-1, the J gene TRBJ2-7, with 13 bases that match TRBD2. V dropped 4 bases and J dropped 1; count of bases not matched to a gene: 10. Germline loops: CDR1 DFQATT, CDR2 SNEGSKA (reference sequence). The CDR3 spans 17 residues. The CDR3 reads CSAKGGLAGIRSYEQYF. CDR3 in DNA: TGCAGTGCTAAGGGGGGACTAGCGGGGATTCGGTCCTACGAGCAGTACTTC.

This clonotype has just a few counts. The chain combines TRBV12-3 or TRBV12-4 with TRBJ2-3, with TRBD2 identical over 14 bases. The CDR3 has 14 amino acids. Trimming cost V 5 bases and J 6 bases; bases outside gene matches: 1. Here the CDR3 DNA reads TGTGCCAGCAGTCGACTAGCGGGGGGGGATACGCAGTATTTT. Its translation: CASSRLAGGDTQYF.

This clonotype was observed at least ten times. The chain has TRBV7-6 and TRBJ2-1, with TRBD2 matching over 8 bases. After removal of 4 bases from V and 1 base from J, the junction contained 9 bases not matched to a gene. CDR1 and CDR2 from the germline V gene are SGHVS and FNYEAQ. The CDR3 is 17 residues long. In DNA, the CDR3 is TGTGCCAGCAGCTCGCCGGGGCGGGGGGCGTCCTACAATGAGCAGTTCTTC. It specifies CASSSPGRGASYNEQFF. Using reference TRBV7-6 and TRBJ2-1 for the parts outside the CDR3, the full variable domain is GAGVSQSPRYKVTKRGQDVALRCDPISGHVSLYWYRQALGQGPEFLTYFNYEAQQDKSGLPNDRFSAERPEGSISTLTIQRTEQRDSAMYRCASSSPGRGASYNEQFFGPGTRLTVL.

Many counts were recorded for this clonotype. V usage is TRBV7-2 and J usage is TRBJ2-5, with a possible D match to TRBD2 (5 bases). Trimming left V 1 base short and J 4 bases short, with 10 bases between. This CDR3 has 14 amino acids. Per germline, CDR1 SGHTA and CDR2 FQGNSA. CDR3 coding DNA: TGTGCCAGCAGCTTAGGGCTCGGAGGAGAGACCCAGTACTTC. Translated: CASSLGLGGETQYF.

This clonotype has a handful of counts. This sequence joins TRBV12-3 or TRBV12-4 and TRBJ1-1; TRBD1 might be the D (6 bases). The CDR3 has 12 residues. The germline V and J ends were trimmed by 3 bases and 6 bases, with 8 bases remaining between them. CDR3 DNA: TGTGCCAGCAGTTTCGCAGGGGCTGAAGCTTTCTTT. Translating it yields CASSFAGAEAFF.

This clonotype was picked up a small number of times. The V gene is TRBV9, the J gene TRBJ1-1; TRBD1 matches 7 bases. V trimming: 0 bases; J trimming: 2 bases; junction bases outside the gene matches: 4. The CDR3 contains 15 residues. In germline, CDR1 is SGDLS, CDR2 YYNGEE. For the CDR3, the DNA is TGTGCCAGCAGCGTAGGGACAGGCGGTAACACTGAAGCTTTCTTT. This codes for CASSVGTGGNTEAFF.

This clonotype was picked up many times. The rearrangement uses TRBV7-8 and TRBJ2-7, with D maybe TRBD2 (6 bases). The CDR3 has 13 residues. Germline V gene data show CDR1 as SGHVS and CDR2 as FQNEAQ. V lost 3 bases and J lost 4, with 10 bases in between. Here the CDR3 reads CASSFWGEYEQYF. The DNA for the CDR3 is TGTGCCAGCAGCTTTTGGGGGGAGTACGAGCAGTACTTC.

CDR3 sequence (DNA): TGTGCCAGCAGCTTGCTGACAGTCCAAGAGACCCAGTACTTC. Encoded protein: CASSLLTVQETQYF. The chain combines TRBV7-9 with TRBJ2-5; D might be TRBD1 (5 bases). V was cut by 3 bases and J by 1 base, with 9 bases left in between. CDR1 is SEHNR and CDR2 is FQNEAQ in the germline V gene (reference sequence). The CDR3 consists of 14 residues.

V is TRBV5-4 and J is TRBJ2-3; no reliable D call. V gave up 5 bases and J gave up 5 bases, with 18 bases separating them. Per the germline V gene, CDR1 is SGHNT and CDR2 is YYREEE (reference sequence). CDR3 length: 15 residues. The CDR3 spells CASRLPDRDGDTQYF. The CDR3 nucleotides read TGTGCCAGCAGGCTCCCGGACCGAGATGGAGATACGCAGTATTTT.

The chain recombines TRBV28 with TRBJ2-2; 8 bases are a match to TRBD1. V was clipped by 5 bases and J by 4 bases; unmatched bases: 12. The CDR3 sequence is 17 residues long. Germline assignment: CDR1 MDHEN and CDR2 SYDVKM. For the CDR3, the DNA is TGTGCCAGCAGTCCGCTTGTCCGGACAGGGATCACCGGGGAGCTGTTTTTT. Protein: CASSPLVRTGITGELFF.